This T cell receptor beta chain is from a study of T cells in Graves' hyperthyroidism and ophthalmopathy. Study in general: Staff took peripheral blood when the initial diagnosis was made, before any treatment began. Study-wide results and caveats: Model-based prediction identified ophthalmopathy a median 6.5 months prior to its onset.

This clonotype showed up many times. What it binds is not known. Trimming removed 0 bases at V and 6 bases at J, with 7 bases between. CDR1 and CDR2 from the germline V gene are SGDLS and YYNGEE. There are 13 residues in the CDR3. RNA transcripts gave rise to amplified TCR beta CDR3 regions. The HTBI set primed first-round TCR CDR3 RT-PCR. In TCRdb, the multiplex PCR reads were re-called with MiXCR into one record per CDR3 protein. The data show about 37,000 distinct CDR3 sequences, under 60% seen once. Investigators excluded patients with uncontrolled infection, other autoimmune disease, pregnancy or lactation. Diagnosis rested on symptoms, serum thyroxine and TRAb, thyroid ultrasound, and orbital computed tomography.

Material: blood. The source of this sequence is a man aged 40-49 years with Graves' ophthalmopathy. V gene TRBV9 combines with J gene TRBJ2-1; a possible D gene is TRBD1 (6 bases). The CDR3 nucleotides are TGTGCCAGCAGCGTAGGGGGGCCCAATGAGCAGTTCTTC. Its translation is CASSVGGPNEQFF.